One sample yielded the 25 T cell receptor beta chains listed below, sequenced in a study of cytomegalovirus exposure and HLA in healthy donors. The primer mix had 60 Vbeta and 13 Jbeta primers. Here immunoSEQ multiplex PCR was the method, and the copy in TCRdb shows in-frame clones only, minus some. The sample carries about 150,000 clones, around 79% recorded once. The sample consisted of PBMCs. These receptors all come from a woman in her thirties or forties in good health and CMV-seronegative.

The chain joins TRBV19 to TRBJ1-1; D may be TRBD1 (5 bases). CDR3 size: 15 residues. V lost 7 bases and J 4 bases, leaving 19 bases between the germline ends. Germline-derived CDR1 and CDR2 are LNHDA and SQIVND (reference sequence). In DNA form, the CDR3 reads TGTGCCAGTATCCCTCTGGCAGGGAAGATCACTGAAGCTTTCTTT. This sequence encodes CASIPLAGKITEAFF.

The gene calls are TRBV19 and TRBJ1-2; D remains ambiguous. The CDR3 consists of 17 residues. The germline V and J ends were trimmed by 0 bases and 3 bases, with 17 bases remaining between them. Germline CDR1 is LNHDA and CDR2 is SQIVND (reference sequence). CDR3 in DNA: TGTGCCAGTAGTATAGAACACAGCCGAGCTTACTACTATGGCTACACCTTC. Protein: CASSIEHSRAYYYGYTF.

This chain uses TRBV15 with TRBJ2-1; D possibly corresponds to TRBD2 (7 bases). V lost 1 base and J 1 base, leaving 14 bases between the germline ends. CDR3 length: 17 amino acids. Looked up from germline, CDR1 is LNHNV and CDR2 is YYDKDF (reference sequence). The CDR3 nucleotides are TGTGCCACCAGCAGAGTAGCAGGGGAGGGATCCTACAATGAGCAGTTCTTC. This codes for CATSRVAGEGSYNEQFF. Complete variable domain (other parts from reference TRBV15 and TRBJ2-1): DAMVIQNPRYQVTQFGKPVTLSCSQTLNHNVMYWYQQKSSQAPKLLFHYYDKDFNNEADTPDNFQSRRPNTSFCFLDIRSPGLGDTAMYLCATSRVAGEGSYNEQFFGPGTRLTVL.

V usage is TRBV5-1 and J usage is TRBJ2-2; possibly TRBD1 for D (6 bases). Deletions cut 1 base from V and 6 bases from J, with 16 bases between. The CDR3 runs 16 residues. Germline CDR1 SGHRS, CDR2 YFSETQ. The CDR3 nucleotides are TGCGCCAGCAGCTTGCTCTTCAGGGGTACCCCCGGGGAGCTGTTTTTT. Encoded protein: CASSLLFRGTPGELFF.

The CDR3 sequence: CASSAQGQAYEQYF. CDR3 nucleotide sequence: TGCGCCAGCAGCGCCCAAGGACAGGCCTACGAGCAGTACTTC. J is TRBJ2-7 and V is TRBV5-1; TRBD1 aligns across 7 bases. Trimming cost V 4 bases and J 2 bases; bases outside gene matches: 6. CDR1 and CDR2 from the germline V gene are SGHRS and YFSETQ. This CDR3 is built from 14 residues.

The chain couples TRBV27 to TRBJ1-2; possibly TRBD1 for D (5 bases). V gave up 6 bases and J gave up 4 bases, with 18 bases separating them. In germline, CDR1 is MNHEY, CDR2 SMNVEV (reference sequence). The CDR3 length is 15 residues. The CDR3 here is CASRTSGGSLYGYTF. The CDR3 region has the DNA TGTGCCAGCAGAACCTCGGGGGGAAGCCTCTATGGCTACACCTTC.

This sequence joins TRBV9 and TRBJ1-2; D is unresolved. Germline V gene lookup returns CDR1 SGDLS and CDR2 YYNGEE. With 0 bases removed from V and 4 bases from J, the gap between germline ends came to 7 bases. The CDR3 covers 13 residues. This CDR3 reads CASSVDSFYGYTF. CDR3 sequence (DNA): TGTGCCAGCAGCGTAGACAGCTTCTATGGCTACACCTTC. The whole variable domain, remainder taken from reference TRBV9 and TRBJ1-2, is DSGVTQTPKHLITATGQRVTLRCSPRSGDLSVYWYQQSLDQGLQFLIQYYNGEERAKGNILERFSAQQFPDLHSELNLSSLELGDSALYFCASSVDSFYGYTFGSGTRLTVV.

The V call is TRBV5-1, the J call TRBJ2-7, with D perhaps matching TRBD1 (5 bases). Trimming removed 1 base from V and 2 bases from J, with 7 bases in between. Per the germline V gene, CDR1 is SGHRS and CDR2 is YFSETQ. The CDR3 is 13 residues long. CDR3 in amino acids: CASSLTGAYEQYF. CDR3 nucleotides: TGCGCCAGCAGCTTGACAGGAGCCTACGAGCAGTACTTC.

V and J are TRBV5-1 and TRBJ1-1; TRBD1 matches 7 bases. Germline lookup yields CDR1 SGHRS and CDR2 YFSETQ. The CDR3 has 14 residues. With 6 bases clipped from V and 2 bases from J, the junction kept 7 bases outside the gene matches. The CDR3 protein is CASTTGAGNTEAFF. The CDR3 DNA follows: TGCGCCAGCACTACAGGGGCAGGAAACACTGAAGCTTTCTTT. The entire variable domain, with the rest obtained from reference TRBV5-1 and TRBJ1-1, is as follows: KAGVTQTPRYLIKTRGQQVTLSCSPISGHRSVSWYQQTPGQGLQFLFEYFSETQRNKGNFPGRFSGRQFSNSRSEMNVSTLELGDSALYLCASTTGAGNTEAFFGQGTRLTVV.

The chain links TRBV7-2 to TRBJ2-1; 10 nucleotides agree with TRBD2. J was trimmed by 5 bases and V by 1 base; bases with no gene match: 5. This CDR3 comprises 16 residues. CDR1 SGHTA and CDR2 FQGNSA come from the germline V gene. CDR3 coding DNA: TGTGCCAGCAGCTTAGGTCCAGCGGGGGGGAACAATGAGCAGTTCTTC. Its translation: CASSLGPAGGNNEQFF.

The table lists this clone with a count of one. V usage is TRBV11-2 and J usage is TRBJ1-6, with D possibly being TRBD1 (6 bases). CDR1 is SGHAT and CDR2 is FQNNGV in the germline V gene. The V gene lost 5 bases and the J gene lost 8 bases, with 28 bases spanning the gap. The CDR3 has 19 amino acids. In nucleotides, the CDR3 is TGTGCCAGCAGCCCGCCCCCAAACGAGGGTTATAGGGGGTATTCACCCCTCCACTTT. This sequence encodes CASSPPPNEGYRGYSPLHF.

The gene calls are TRBV25-1 and TRBJ2-5, with a weak D call TRBD1 (5 bases). TRBJ2-7 matches the DNA end more closely, so the J call is doubtful. CDR3 length: 14 amino acids. Per germline, CDR1 MGHDK and CDR2 SYGVNS. This chain's CDR3 is CASSVTASSYEQYF. The CDR3 coding sequence is TGTGCCAGCAGTGTGACAGCGAGCTCCTACGAGCAGTACTTC.

The table lists this clone with a count of one. The rearrangement links TRBV7-9 to TRBJ2-7; D remains unclear. V lost 1 base and J 3 bases, leaving 10 bases between the germline ends. This CDR3 is built from 14 residues. Per the germline V gene, CDR1 is SEHNR and CDR2 is FQNEAQ (reference sequence). Written as DNA, the CDR3 is TGTGCCAGCAGCTTAGGTGCTAATAACTACGAGCAGTACTTC. Encoded protein: CASSLGANNYEQYF.

To note about this clone: The sample has other DNA sequences that encode this CDR3 too. The chain's CDR3 is CASSYSSSGANVLTF. DNA for the CDR3: TGTGCCAGCAGTTACAGCTCCTCTGGGGCCAACGTCCTGACTTTC. This chain uses TRBV6-5 with TRBJ2-6; D call uncertain. V was shortened by 2 bases and J by 0 bases, with 5 bases between the two germline ends. CDR3 length equals 15 residues. Germline V gene data show CDR1 as MNHEY and CDR2 as SVGAGI.

This clone appeared a single time. This chain joins TRBV19 and TRBJ1-6, with D possibly matching TRBD1 (6 bases). CDR1 LNHDA and CDR2 SQIVND come from the germline V gene (reference sequence). V lost 11 bases to trimming and J lost 4 bases, with 15 bases between them. There are 14 residues in the CDR3. The CDR3 DNA follows: TGTGCCGTAACCCCCCAGGGGTATAATTCACCCCTCCACTTT. Translating gives CAVTPQGYNSPLHF.

The V and J genes are TRBV5-4 and TRBJ2-7; possible D gene TRBD1, 5 bases. Trimming cost V 4 bases and J 2 bases, with 10 bases left between them. Germline V CDR1 and CDR2: SGHNT, YYREEE (reference sequence). This CDR3 contains 13 residues. The CDR3 loop is CASSPTDTYEQYF. In DNA form, the CDR3 reads TGTGCCAGCAGCCCGACAGATACCTACGAGCAGTACTTC.

The rearrangement links TRBV5-1 to TRBJ2-1; TRBD1 matches 8 bases. The CDR3 runs 15 residues. Trimming took 5 bases from V and 4 from J; bases not matched to a gene: 8. The germline gives CDR1 SGHRS, CDR2 YFSETQ. This chain's CDR3 is CASRPFQGAYNEQFF. DNA for the CDR3: TGCGCCAGCAGGCCATTCCAGGGGGCTTACAATGAGCAGTTCTTC. Using reference TRBV5-1 and TRBJ2-1 for the parts outside the CDR3, the full variable domain is KAGVTQTPRYLIKTRGQQVTLSCSPISGHRSVSWYQQTPGQGLQFLFEYFSETQRNKGNFPGRFSGRQFSNSRSEMNVSTLELGDSALYLCASRPFQGAYNEQFFGPGTRLTVL.

V and J are TRBV9 and TRBJ2-7; D may be TRBD1 (5 bases). Germline CDR1 reads SGDLS; CDR2 reads YYNGEE. The CDR3 extends over 15 amino acids. Trimming cost V 4 bases and J 7 bases, with 21 bases left between them. CDR3 sequence: CASSSREGANGEQYF. Here the CDR3 DNA reads TGTGCCAGCAGCTCCCGAGAAGGGGCTAATGGGGAGCAGTACTTC.

V usage is TRBV7-2 and J usage is TRBJ1-5, with 10 positions matching TRBD1. Germline CDR1 SGHTA, CDR2 FQGNSA. The CDR3 runs 16 residues. V shed 4 bases, J shed 7 bases, and the junction held 10 bases outside the gene matches. The CDR3 DNA sequence: TGTGCCAGCAGCTCGTCATGGGGGGGACAGGGGCAGCCCCAGCATTTT. As protein: CASSSSWGGQGQPQHF.

Only one count was recorded for this clone. This chain connects TRBV5-4 to TRBJ2-5, with TRBD1 matching 7 bases. This CDR3 spans 15 amino acids. Looked up from germline, CDR1 is SGHNT and CDR2 is YYREEE (reference sequence). V dropped 4 bases and J dropped 2; count of bases not matched to a gene: 8. CDR3 nucleotide sequence: TGTGCCAGCAGCCTGTCAGGCAGGGGGCAAGAGACCCAGTACTTC. Translation: CASSLSGRGQETQYF.

DNA for the CDR3: TGCGCCAGCAGCCAATTCCCGAGGTCCCGCACAGATACGCAGTATTTT. Amino acids: CASSQFPRSRTDTQYF. The chain carries TRBV4-1 and TRBJ2-3; the D is unclear. This CDR3 is built from 16 residues. Germline V lookup: CDR1 MGHRA, CDR2 YSYEKL. The V and J ends lost 2 bases and 1 base respectively, with 13 bases between them.

The J gene is TRBJ2-7, the V gene TRBV4-1; a weak D match, TRBD2 (6 bases). This CDR3 is built from 14 residues. The V end lost 4 bases, the J end lost 1 base, and 11 bases lay between the germline ends. In germline, CDR1 is MGHRA, CDR2 YSYEKL. The DNA of the CDR3 is TGCGCCAGCAGCCTGGCGGGGTTGTCCTACGAGCAGTACTTC. Translating gives CASSLAGLSYEQYF.

The CDR3: CASSYGQGGPYGYTF. Written as DNA, the CDR3 is TGTGCCAGCAGTTACGGACAGGGTGGCCCGTATGGCTACACCTTC. V usage is TRBV6-5 and J usage is TRBJ1-2; 8 bases fit TRBD1. The trim removed 2 bases at V and 5 bases at J, leaving 7 bases unmatched. Germline V lookup: CDR1 MNHEY, CDR2 SVGAGI. This CDR3 has 15 amino acids.

A note on this clone: The sample contains more than one DNA sequence encoding this CDR3. V usage is TRBV6-5 and J usage is TRBJ2-3; TRBD1 matches 8 bases. CDR3 length: 14 residues. V was clipped by 6 bases and J by 3 bases; unmatched bases: 5. Germline CDR1 and CDR2: MNHEY and SVGAGI. The CDR3 DNA sequence: TGTGCCAGCAGAAGGACAGGGAGAACAGATACGCAGTATTTT. This codes for CASRRTGRTDTQYF.

The V gene is TRBV4-1, the J gene TRBJ1-5; tentatively, D is TRBD1 (5 bases). The germline V and J ends were trimmed by 1 base and 5 bases, with 12 bases remaining between them. The CDR3 is made up of 15 amino acids. CDR1 is MGHRA and CDR2 is YSYEKL in the germline V gene. The CDR3 loop is CASSQVDNSDQPQHF. CDR3 coding DNA: TGCGCCAGCAGCCAAGTGGACAATTCGGATCAGCCCCAGCATTTT.